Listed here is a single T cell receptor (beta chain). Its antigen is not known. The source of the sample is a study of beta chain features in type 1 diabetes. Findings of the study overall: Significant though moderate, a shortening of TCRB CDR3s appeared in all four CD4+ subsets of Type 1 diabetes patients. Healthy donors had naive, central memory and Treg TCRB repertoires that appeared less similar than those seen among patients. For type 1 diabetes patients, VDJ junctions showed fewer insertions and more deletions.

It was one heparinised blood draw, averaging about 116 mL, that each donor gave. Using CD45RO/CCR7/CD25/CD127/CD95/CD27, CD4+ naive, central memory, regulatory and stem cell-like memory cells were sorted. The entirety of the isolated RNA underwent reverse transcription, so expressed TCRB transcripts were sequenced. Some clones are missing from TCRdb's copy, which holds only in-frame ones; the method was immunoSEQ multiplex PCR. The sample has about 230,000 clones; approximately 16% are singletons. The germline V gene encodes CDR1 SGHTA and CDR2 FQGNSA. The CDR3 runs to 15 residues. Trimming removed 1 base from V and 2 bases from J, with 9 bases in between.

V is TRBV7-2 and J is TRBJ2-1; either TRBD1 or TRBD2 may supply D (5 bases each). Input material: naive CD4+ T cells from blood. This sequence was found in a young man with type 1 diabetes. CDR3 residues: CASSLGTGPYNEQFF. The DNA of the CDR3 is TGTGCCAGCAGCTTAGGGACGGGGCCCTACAATGAGCAGTTCTTC.